This TCR beta chain emerged from a study of graft-versus-host responses after intestinal transplantation. Across the study: Among the recipients, all got anti-thymocyte globulin induction and then tacrolimus and steroids for roughly three years.

Libraries were prepared by immunoSEQ multiplex PCR; TCRdb keeps only in-frame clonotypes and omits some of them. The sample consists of approximately 130,000 clones, more than 90% of them appearing once. The study, taken as a whole, reports: The highest levels of circulating GvH clones went along with early declines in HvG clones after transplant.

Turning to this clone: The antigen is unknown. The sample contains more than one DNA sequence encoding this CDR3.

This TCR was recovered from a human donor who received an intestinal transplant. The specimen comprised unstimulated CD4+ T cells sorted from spleen or lymph node cells, sampled before intestinal transplant.

CDR3 sequence (DNA): TGTGCCAGCAGGAGGGACAGCATGAACACTGAAGCTTTCTTT. Translated: CASRRDSMNTEAFF. V gene TRBV6-1 combines with J gene TRBJ1-1, with 7 bases that match TRBD1. The junction had 4 bases not matched to a gene; V was cut back by 6 bases and J by 0 bases. CDR3 length: 14 amino acids. Per the germline V gene, CDR1 is MNHNS and CDR2 is SASEGT.